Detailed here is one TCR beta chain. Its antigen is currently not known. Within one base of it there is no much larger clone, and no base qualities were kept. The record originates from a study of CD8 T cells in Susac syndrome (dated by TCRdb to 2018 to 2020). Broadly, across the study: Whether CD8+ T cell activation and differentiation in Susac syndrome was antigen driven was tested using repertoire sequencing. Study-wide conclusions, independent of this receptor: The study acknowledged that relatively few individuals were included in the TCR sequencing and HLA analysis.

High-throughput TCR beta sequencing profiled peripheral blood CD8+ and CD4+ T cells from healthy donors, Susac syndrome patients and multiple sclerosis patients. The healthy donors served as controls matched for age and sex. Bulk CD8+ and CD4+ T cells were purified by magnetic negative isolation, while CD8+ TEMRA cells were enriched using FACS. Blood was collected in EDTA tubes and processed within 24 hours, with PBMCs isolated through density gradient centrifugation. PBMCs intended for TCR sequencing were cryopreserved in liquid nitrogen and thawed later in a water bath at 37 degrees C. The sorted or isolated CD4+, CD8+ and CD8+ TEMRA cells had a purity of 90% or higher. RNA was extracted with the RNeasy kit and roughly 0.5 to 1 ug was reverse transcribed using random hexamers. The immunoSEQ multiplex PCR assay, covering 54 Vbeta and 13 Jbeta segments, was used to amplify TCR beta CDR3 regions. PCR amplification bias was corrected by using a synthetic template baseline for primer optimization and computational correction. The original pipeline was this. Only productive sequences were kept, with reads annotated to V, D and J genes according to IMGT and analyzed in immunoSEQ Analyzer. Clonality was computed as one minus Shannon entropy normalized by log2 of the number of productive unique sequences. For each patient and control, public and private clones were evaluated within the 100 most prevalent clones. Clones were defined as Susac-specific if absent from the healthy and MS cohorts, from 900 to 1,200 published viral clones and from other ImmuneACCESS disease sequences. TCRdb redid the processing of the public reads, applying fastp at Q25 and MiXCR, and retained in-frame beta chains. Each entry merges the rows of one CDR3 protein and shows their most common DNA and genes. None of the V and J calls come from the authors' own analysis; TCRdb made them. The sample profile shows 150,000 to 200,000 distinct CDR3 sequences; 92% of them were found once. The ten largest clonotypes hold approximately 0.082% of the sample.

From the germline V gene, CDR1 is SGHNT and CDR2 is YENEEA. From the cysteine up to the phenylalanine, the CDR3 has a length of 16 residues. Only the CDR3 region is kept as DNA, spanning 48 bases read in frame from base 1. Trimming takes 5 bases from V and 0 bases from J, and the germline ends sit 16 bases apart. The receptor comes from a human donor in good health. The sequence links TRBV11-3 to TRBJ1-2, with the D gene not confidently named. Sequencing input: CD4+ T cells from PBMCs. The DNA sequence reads TGTGCCAGCAGCGTCCTTCTACCAGCTGCTAACTATGGCTACACCTTC. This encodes CASSVLLPAANYGYTF. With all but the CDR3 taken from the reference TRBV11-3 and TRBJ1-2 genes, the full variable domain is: EAGVVQSPRYKIIEKKQPVAFWCNPISGHNTLYWYLQNLGQGPELLIRYENEEAVDDSQLPKDRFSAERLKGVDSTLKIQPAELGDSAVYLCASSVLLPAANYGYTFGSGTRLTVV.